A selection of T cell receptor beta chains follows, all from one sample in a study of Ad26.COV2.S vaccination and SARS-CoV-2 variants. The data were produced by immunoSEQ multiplex PCR, yet TCRdb's version contains in-frame clones alone and is incomplete. The sample includes around 340,000 clones, around 89% of them seen just once. The sequences come from peripheral blood, collected in a trial of Ad26.COV2.S vaccine versus placebo. The origin of the receptors is a person aged 18-60 years who received the Ad26.COV2.S COVID-19 vaccine or a placebo. The CDR3 runs from the conserved cysteine through the conserved F or W. Part of the rows lack a size; the others show once, few, many or a class for expanded clones.

v_gene | abundance | CDR3aa
TRBV11-2 | . | CASSYIRQETQYF
TRBV2 | . | CASRGGYNEQFF
TRBV12-3/TRBV12-4 | . | CASSLVDTQYF
TRBV27 | few | CASSLLPGSPYGYTF
TRBV5-1 | . | CASSLVADGELFF
TRBV5-6 | . | CASSLGSAGELFF
TRBV4-1 | . | CASSPAGQGADTGELFF
TRBV6-5 | . | CASSLTGTSGRNEQFF
TRBV9 | . | CASSGVGGSDTEAFF
TRBV25-1 | . | CASRGSGEDQTEAFF
TRBV6-1 | . | CASSDHSGLLSSGANVLTF
TRBV5-1 | . | CASSPPAGDTDTQYF
TRBV27 | . | CASSLGQGSYNEQFF
TRBV11-2 | . | CASSEGRSFDYEQYF
TRBV6-1 | . | CASSEGGDYGYTF
TRBV19 | . | CASSISRETGTYGYTF
TRBV9 | . | CASSAEPNSYNSPLHF
TRBV13 | . | CASSLGLRQEETQYF
TRBV5-1 | . | CASSLSGQAYEQYF
TRBV6-5 | . | CASSYNRGVQYF
TRBV28 | . | CASTMGYGYTF
TRBV6-5 | . | CASVSRTGGNTEAFF
TRBV5-4 | . | CASSLDCGGAYINEQFF
TRBV7-9 | . | CASSSQGTDTQYF
TRBV29-1 | few | CSVAGGDYGYTF
TRBV5-6 | . | CASSLALGERQYF
TRBV15 | . | CATSRENSEAEQYF
TRBV7-2 | . | CASSLIMLAGNTGELFF
TRBV11-3 | . | CASSLRQGANEQYF
TRBV3-1/TRBV3-2 | . | CASSRDGLSTDTQYF
TRBV12-3/TRBV12-4 | . | CASSSATVRGYTF